This T cell receptor (beta chain) was profiled in a study of T-cell memory formation after mild COVID-19. Across the whole study: Most TCR clusters belonged to a single donor.

Concerning this clonotype itself: As yet, its antigen is unknown.

This CDR3 has 17 residues. Trimming at V came to 2 bases and at J to 9 bases, leaving 15 bases not matched to a gene. Germline CDR1 reads SGHTA; CDR2 reads FQGNSA. TCRdb re-derived calls from the 5' RACE reads in MiXCR, one entry per CDR3 protein. The profile shows about 240,000 distinct CDR3 sequences, around 10% of them singletons. Points from the study as a whole: Contracting clones from day 15 to 85 showed balanced CD4/CD8; later expanders favored CD4+.

The source of this sequence is a man between 18 and 35 years old who had mild COVID-19 (a few samples of this study predate the infection). Cell type and time point are not known. The rearrangement links TRBV7-2 to TRBJ2-3; 9 bases are shared with TRBD2. Source material: PBMCs or a T cell subset sorted from them (not recorded which). CDR3: CASSLKRGALLLGTQYF. The DNA of the CDR3 is TGTGCCAGCAGCTTAAAGCGGGGGGCTTTACTCTTGGGAACGCAGTATTTT.